The sequence of this TCR beta chain was determined in a study of shared clonotypes between healthy human individuals. Remarks on this clone: No antigen is known for it.

Study-level points and caveats: Non-shared clonotypes were found to have lower generation probabilities than the clonotypes that were shared by all four of the sorted-subset donors.

Produced via immunoSEQ multiplex PCR; TCRdb's table is partial and in-frame only. Of 950,000 to 1,200,000 clones in the sample, 70% to 80% were seen once. Trimming took 0 bases from V and 0 from J, leaving 9 bases between them. The CDR3 is 15 amino acids. The germline gives CDR1 LGHNA, CDR2 YSLEER. J is TRBJ2-7 and V is TRBV4-3, with D unresolved. This TCR came from a man aged 18 to 29 in good health. Some clones in this sample may be carry-over from other donors' samples. Sequencing input: memory CD4+ T cells from PBMCs. Subset indicated: CD45RA-negative fraction. The CDR3: CASSQDHYSSYEQYF. The CDR3 nucleotides read TGCGCCAGCAGCCAAGATCACTACTCCTCCTACGAGCAGTACTTC.